One and the same sample provided the 10 T cell receptor beta chains below, sequenced in a study of a mutant IDH1 vaccine in newly diagnosed glioma. These receptors' targets are unknown. Time point of the sample: week 35, safety follow-up. The investigators gave 300 ug of mutant IDH1 20-mer peptide in each vaccine dose, together with topical imiquimod. Repertoires were generated with immunoSEQ multiplex PCR, while TCRdb's copy carries only in-frame clones and drops some. This sample has about 32,000 clones; roughly three quarters occur once, and the top ten carry 11%. The input for sequencing was PBMCs, taken from a glioma patient whose treatment included an IDH1 peptide vaccine. All receptors derive from a woman in her forties with glioma.

The chain couples TRBV5-1 to TRBJ1-2; 8 nucleotides match TRBD1. The CDR3 covers 15 residues. V lost 4 bases, J lost 4 bases, and 9 bases stayed unmatched. Germline V lookup: CDR1 SGHRS, CDR2 YFSETQ. CDR3 coding DNA: TGCGCCAGCAGCCCCGGGACAGGCCTTGGCTATGGCTACACCTTC. This sequence encodes CASSPGTGLGYGYTF.

There are a few counts of this clone. V and J are TRBV5-6 and TRBJ2-5; tentatively, D is TRBD2 (6 bases). V gave up 0 bases and J gave up 5 bases, with 8 bases separating them. CDR1 and CDR2 (germline): SGHDT, YYEEEE. CDR3 length: 13 residues. CDR3 in amino acids: CASSLAGRETQYF. In DNA form, the CDR3 reads TGTGCCAGCAGCTTGGCAGGGAGGGAGACCCAGTACTTC.

The chain is built from TRBV5-1 and TRBJ1-5; 8 bases agree with TRBD1. V was pared by 4 bases and J by 5 bases, with 5 bases of the junction left unmatched. Germline V lookup: CDR1 SGHRS, CDR2 YFSETQ. The CDR3 loop spans 14 amino acids. In DNA form, the CDR3 reads TGCGCCAGCAGCCTACGGACAGGGCATCAGCCCCAGCATTTT. It is translated as CASSLRTGHQPQHF.

The chain has TRBV27 and TRBJ1-1; possible D gene TRBD1, 5 bases. V lost 0 bases and J 9 bases, leaving 17 bases between the germline ends. CDR3 length: 15 residues. Germline assignment: CDR1 MNHEY and CDR2 SMNVEV (reference sequence). CDR3 sequence reads: CASSLSFGALTQAFF. CDR3 DNA sequence: TGTGCCAGCAGTTTATCATTCGGGGCCCTCACCCAAGCTTTCTTT.

This clone was observed a handful of times. The chain recombines TRBV7-2 with TRBJ2-7; D might be TRBD1 (5 bases). This CDR3 has 14 amino acids. Germline V gene lookup returns CDR1 SGHTA and CDR2 FQGNSA. V dropped 4 bases and J dropped 1 base, with 11 bases sitting between them. The CDR3 here is CASSSRQTSYEQYF. The CDR3 DNA follows: TGTGCCAGCAGCTCGCGACAGACTTCCTACGAGCAGTACTTC.

The table lists this clone with a few counts. The CDR3 sequence is CASSLGGETEAFF. CDR3 in DNA: TGTGCCAGCAGCTTAGGAGGGGAGACTGAAGCTTTCTTT. The V and J genes are TRBV7-8 and TRBJ1-1, with D perhaps matching TRBD1 (5 bases). V was cut by 1 base and J by 5 bases, with 8 bases left in between. The CDR3 consists of 13 residues. The germline V gene encodes CDR1 SGHVS and CDR2 FQNEAQ.

The chain joins TRBV7-2 to TRBJ1-2; possibly TRBD1 for D (6 bases). The CDR3 spans 12 residues. V shed 2 bases and J shed 6 bases, with 7 bases lying between them. Per germline, CDR1 SGHTA and CDR2 FQGNSA. CDR3 in amino acids: CASSLYRDGYTF. The CDR3 region has the DNA TGTGCCAGCAGCTTATACAGGGATGGCTACACCTTC.

The table lists this clone with a few counts. Here the CDR3 DNA reads TGCGCCAGCAGCCAAGATCCCTCCGGGCGGCCCCAGCATTTT. Its translation: CASSQDPSGRPQHF. The chain combines TRBV4-1 with TRBJ1-5; no definite D call. V was shortened by 0 bases and J by 9 bases, with 12 bases between the two germline ends. The CDR3 runs 14 residues. Germline CDR1 is MGHRA and CDR2 is YSYEKL.

Concerning this clone: The same CDR3 also results from other DNA sequences found in this sample. The chain has TRBV25-1 and TRBJ1-1; D perhaps matches TRBD1 (6 bases). Germline lookup yields CDR1 MGHDK and CDR2 SYGVNS. Trimming stripped 2 bases from V and 8 bases from J, with 12 bases between. The length of the CDR3 is 13 residues. CDR3 DNA sequence: TGTGCCAGCAGTGAAATTCGGGGGGCCGAAGCTTTCTTT. Translating it yields CASSEIRGAEAFF.

The rearrangement uses TRBV7-2 and TRBJ1-6; TRBD1 is a possible D gene (5 bases). Germline V gene lookup returns CDR1 SGHTA and CDR2 FQGNSA. The CDR3 sequence is 18 residues long. The V gene lost 8 bases and the J gene lost 0 bases, with 20 bases spanning the gap. CDR3 in amino acids: CASSGGGYPSSYNSPLHF. Here the CDR3 DNA reads TGTGCCAGCTCCGGCGGGGGGTACCCTAGCTCCTATAATTCACCCCTCCACTTT. Full variable domain (rest looked up from reference TRBV7-2 and TRBJ1-6): GAGVSQSPSNKVTEKGKDVELRCDPISGHTALYWYRQSLGQGLEFLIYFQGNSAPDKSGLPSDRFSAERTGGSVSTLTIQRTQQEDSAVYLCASSGGGYPSSYNSPLHFGNGTRLTVT.